Sequencing of this TCR beta chain was carried out in a study of graft-versus-host responses after intestinal transplantation. A note on this clone: Its antigen is still unknown.

The protocol was immunoSEQ multiplex PCR, while the TCRdb copy is restricted to in-frame clones and leaves out a portion. The data hold 100,000 to 120,000 clones, with about 93% observed a single time. CDR3 size: 17 residues. Trimming stripped 7 bases from V and 0 bases from J, with 19 bases between. Germline V gene lookup returns CDR1 LNHDA and CDR2 SQIVND (reference sequence). The material was unstimulated CD8+ T cells sorted from spleen or lymph node cells, obtained before intestinal transplant. V and J are TRBV19 and TRBJ1-5, with D hard to call. This TCR came from a human donor who received an intestinal transplant. CDR3 protein: CASKSIRAVNSNQPQHF. CDR3 bases: TGTGCCAGTAAATCAATCCGGGCGGTGAATAGCAATCAGCCCCAGCATTTT. Full variable domain (remainder filled in from reference TRBV19 and TRBJ1-5): DGGITQSPKYLFRKEGQNVTLSCEQNLNHDAMYWYRQDPGQGLRLIYYSQIVNDFQKGDIAEGYSVSREKKESFPLTVTSAQKNPTAFYLCASKSIRAVNSNQPQHFGDGTRLSIL.